These 27 T cell receptor beta chains were all obtained from the same sample, sequenced in a study of shared clonotypes between healthy human individuals. Terminally differentiated effector memory CD45RA+ cells were left out of the naive CD8 fraction, which was CD45RO-negative and positively selected for CCR7. Sequenced by immunoSEQ multiplex PCR; TCRdb stores in-frame clones only, minus some. The data hold roughly 590,000 clones, with about 95% observed a single time. Material: naive CD8+ T cells sorted from blood. Receptor source: a woman aged 30 to 39 in good health.

This sequence joins TRBV15 and TRBJ1-5; tentative D call: TRBD1 (6 bases). This CDR3 comprises 18 residues. The ends were cut back, 1 base at V and 2 bases at J, with 18 bases in the middle. CDR1 and CDR2 from the germline V gene are LNHNV and YYDKDF (reference sequence). The CDR3 bases are TGTGCCACCAGCAGAGTAAGCGGGGGGCTTAGAGGCAATCAGCCCCAGCATTTT. Encoded protein: CATSRVSGGLRGNQPQHF.

This rearrangement joins TRBV27 to TRBJ2-1, with D perhaps TRBD2 (6 bases). Germline values: CDR1 MNHEY, CDR2 SMNVEV (reference sequence). The ends were cut back, 0 bases at V and 0 bases at J, with 12 bases in the middle. The CDR3 sequence is 17 residues long. The CDR3 spells CASSLSQGDFSYNEQFF. CDR3 nucleotide sequence: TGTGCCAGCAGTTTATCTCAAGGGGACTTCTCCTACAATGAGCAGTTCTTC.

This chain uses TRBV5-4 with TRBJ2-7; D is unresolved. Trimming removed 0 bases at V and 6 bases at J, with 7 bases between. The CDR3 contains 12 residues. Looked up from germline, CDR1 is SGHNT and CDR2 is YYREEE (reference sequence). The CDR3 loop reads CASSLEVGEQYF. Written as DNA, the CDR3 is TGTGCCAGCAGCTTGGAGGTGGGCGAGCAGTACTTC.

V is TRBV27 and J is TRBJ2-7, with D tentatively TRBD2 (5 bases). The CDR3 has 14 amino acids. CDR1 and CDR2 from the germline V gene are MNHEY and SMNVEV (reference sequence). Trimming took off 4 bases at V and 2 bases at J, with 12 bases between the two ends. CDR3 DNA sequence: TGTGCCAGCAGTTCACTAGAGCAGCCCTACGAGCAGTACTTC. Protein: CASSSLEQPYEQYF.

This chain links TRBV27 with TRBJ2-3; 8 positions match TRBD2. This CDR3 comprises 15 residues. The V and J ends lost 7 bases and 1 base, in that order; junction bases with no gene match: 7. CDR1 is MNHEY, CDR2 SMNVEV, per germline (reference sequence). CDR3 sequence: CASNPGTRGTDTQYF. CDR3 bases: TGTGCCAGCAATCCCGGGACTAGAGGCACAGATACGCAGTATTTT.

The chain employs TRBV29-1 and TRBJ1-1; D is possibly TRBD1 (6 bases). The CDR3 spans 12 residues. Trimming left V 4 bases short and J 6 bases short, with 12 bases between. The V gene's germline CDR1 is SQVTM and CDR2 ANQGSEA. The CDR3 DNA reads as TGCAGCGTTGGAGATCAGGGGCCTGAAGCTTTCTTT. Its protein product is CSVGDQGPEAFF.

In this sample, this clone turned up once. The gene calls are TRBV5-1 and TRBJ1-6; 8 nucleotides line up with TRBD1. There are 17 residues in the CDR3. The junction had 2 bases not matched to a gene; V was cut back by 0 bases and J by 0 bases. The germline V gene encodes CDR1 SGHRS and CDR2 YFSETQ. CDR3 bases: TGCGCCAGCAGCTTGGGGACAGGGAGCTCCTATAATTCACCCCTCCACTTT. It yields the protein CASSLGTGSSYNSPLHF.

The chain carries TRBV28 and TRBJ2-2, with D possibly matching TRBD2 (6 bases). The CDR3 has 16 amino acids. In germline, CDR1 is MDHEN, CDR2 SYDVKM. V shed 4 bases and J shed 6 bases, with 18 bases lying between them. The chain's CDR3 is CASSYRGTLPPGELFF. In DNA, the CDR3 is TGTGCCAGCAGTTATAGAGGGACTCTCCCTCCCGGGGAGCTGTTTTTT.

V is TRBV4-1 and J is TRBJ2-2; 9 bases are shared with TRBD1. The CDR3 length is 15 residues. Losses at the gene ends were 4 bases for V and 5 bases for J; bases not matched to a gene: 5. Germline V gene sequence: CDR1 MGHRA, CDR2 YSYEKL. CDR3 amino acids: CASSRGQGWTGELFF. The CDR3 DNA sequence: TGCGCCAGCAGCCGCGGACAGGGGTGGACCGGGGAGCTGTTTTTT.

The chain combines TRBV19 with TRBJ1-1, with 8 bases that match TRBD1. Trimming took 5 bases from V and 4 from J; bases not matched to a gene: 6. Germline V gene sequence: CDR1 LNHDA, CDR2 SQIVND (reference sequence). This CDR3 has 14 amino acids. DNA of the CDR3: TGTGCCAGTAGTCGGACAGGGTTCGGCACTGAAGCTTTCTTT. It yields the protein CASSRTGFGTEAFF.

The rearrangement uses TRBV28 and TRBJ1-1; D possibly corresponds to TRBD1 (6 bases). This CDR3 is built from 16 residues. CDR1 and CDR2 from the germline V gene are MDHEN and SYDVKM. The ends were cut back, 0 bases at V and 5 bases at J, with 16 bases in the middle. DNA of the CDR3: TGTGCCAGCAGTTTATGGTATGAGGGGGAGAGGACTGAAGCTTTCTTT. Encoded protein: CASSLWYEGERTEAFF.

This chain joins TRBV27 and TRBJ1-2; D unresolved. The CDR3 loop spans 13 amino acids. Germline V gene data show CDR1 as MNHEY and CDR2 as SMNVEV (reference sequence). V was trimmed by 7 bases and J by 8 bases, leaving 17 bases between them. Written as DNA, the CDR3 is TGTGCCAGCACCAAATCCTCGGGTAGCGGCTACACCTTC. This codes for CASTKSSGSGYTF.

V usage is TRBV19 and J usage is TRBJ1-1, with 8 bases aligning to TRBD1. The J segment lost 2 bases and the V segment lost 9 bases, leaving 8 bases of the junction unmatched. The length of the CDR3 is 14 residues. Germline V gene sequence: CDR1 LNHDA, CDR2 SQIVND (reference sequence). CDR3: CASRWGTGNTEAFF. The CDR3 coding sequence is TGTGCCAGCCGGTGGGGGACAGGCAACACTGAAGCTTTCTTT.

The chain couples TRBV7-2 to TRBJ2-7; tentatively, D is TRBD1 (6 bases). CDR1 is SGHTA and CDR2 is FQGNSA in the germline V gene. V lost 4 bases to trimming and J lost 0 bases, with 16 bases between them. The CDR3 consists of 16 residues. The CDR3 reads CASSSTYREASYEQYF. The CDR3 coding sequence is TGTGCCAGCAGCTCAACTTACAGGGAAGCCTCCTACGAGCAGTACTTC.

The V and J genes are TRBV28 and TRBJ2-5, with unresolved D. This CDR3 comprises 11 residues. The germline V and J ends were trimmed by 3 bases and 10 bases, with 9 bases remaining between them. Germline V gives CDR1 MDHEN, CDR2 SYDVKM. The CDR3 sequence is CASSFTLHQYF. The CDR3 nucleotides are TGTGCCAGCAGTTTTACCCTGCACCAGTACTTC.

The chain joins TRBV4-1 to TRBJ2-5; D is ambiguous. CDR1 and CDR2 (germline): MGHRA, YSYEKL. The CDR3 runs to 15 residues. Trimming stripped 4 bases from V and 1 base from J, with 13 bases between. The CDR3 loop is CASSREDSSQETQYF. The CDR3 region has the DNA TGCGCCAGCAGCCGGGAAGACTCCAGCCAAGAGACCCAGTACTTC.

This chain joins TRBV5-1 and TRBJ2-1; D unresolved. V was pared by 0 bases and J by 5 bases, with 9 bases between. The CDR3 spans 14 residues. Per germline, CDR1 SGHRS and CDR2 YFSETQ. Written as DNA, the CDR3 is TGCGCCAGCAGCTTGGCCAGTAGGGACAATGAGCAGTTCTTC. Protein product: CASSLASRDNEQFF.

The V and J genes are TRBV28 and TRBJ2-2; no clear D. Looked up from germline, CDR1 is MDHEN and CDR2 is SYDVKM. Trimming cost V 4 bases and J 2 bases, with 8 bases left between them. This CDR3 has 14 amino acids. CDR3 nucleotides: TGTGCCAGCAGTTCCGTCGGCAACACCGGGGAGCTGTTTTTT. Its translation is CASSSVGNTGELFF.

This rearrangement joins TRBV7-9 to TRBJ1-1; no reliable D call. CDR1 is SEHNR, CDR2 FQNEAQ, per germline (reference sequence). CDR3 length: 15 amino acids. V lost 2 bases and J lost 1, with 11 bases in between. In nucleotides, the CDR3 is TGTGCCAGCAGCTTATTGACGGCGACGAACACTGAAGCTTTCTTT. This codes for CASSLLTATNTEAFF.

This chain connects TRBV15 to TRBJ2-1; no clear D gene. The germline V gene encodes CDR1 LNHNV and CDR2 YYDKDF (reference sequence). The CDR3 loop spans 12 amino acids. Trimming pared 0 bases from V and 8 bases from J, leaving 5 bases between. CDR3 sequence: CATSRDRDEQFF. CDR3 DNA: TGTGCCACCAGCAGAGATCGTGATGAGCAGTTCTTC.

V is TRBV19 and J is TRBJ2-7, with 9 positions matching TRBD1. CDR3 length: 15 residues. CDR1 LNHDA and CDR2 SQIVND come from the germline V gene (reference sequence). The ends lost 8 bases at V and 7 bases at J; junction bases unmatched: 15. The CDR3 DNA is TGTGCCAGTGCCCAAGGGGACAGGGATCTAAAAGAGCAGTACTTC. Protein sequence: CASAQGDRDLKEQYF.

The chain links TRBV7-6 to TRBJ2-7, with D possibly called TRBD1 or TRBD2 (5 bases each). Germline values: CDR1 SGHVS, CDR2 FNYEAQ. V gave up 5 bases and J gave up 4 bases, with 15 bases separating them. This CDR3 has 14 residues. CDR3 coding DNA: TGTGCCAGCAGCCCGGGACCTTTAACGTACGAGCAGTACTTC. Translating it yields CASSPGPLTYEQYF.

The rearrangement joins TRBV7-8 to TRBJ1-1, with TRBD1 matching over 7 bases. This CDR3 comprises 15 residues. V lost 5 bases to trimming and J lost 0 bases; unmatched junction nucleotides: 6. The V gene's germline CDR1 is SGHVS and CDR2 FQNEAQ. The CDR3 here is CASSPAQGMNTEAFF. CDR3 bases: TGTGCCAGCAGCCCCGCACAGGGGATGAACACTGAAGCTTTCTTT.

This chain links TRBV25-1 with TRBJ2-7, with TRBD1 matching over 7 bases. This CDR3 spans 14 amino acids. V shed 3 bases, J shed 7 bases, and the junction held 9 bases outside the gene matches. The V gene's germline CDR1 is MGHDK and CDR2 SYGVNS. CDR3 residues: CASSDWDSGGEQYF. The CDR3 DNA follows: TGTGCCAGCAGTGATTGGGACAGTGGCGGGGAGCAGTACTTC.

This chain joins TRBV28 and TRBJ2-2; TRBD2 is a possible D gene (6 bases). Between the trimmed V and J ends, which lost 4 bases and 4 bases, there was a span of 16 bases. The CDR3 is 16 residues long. Germline-derived CDR1 and CDR2 are MDHEN and SYDVKM. Here the CDR3 reads CASSSEGDLSTGELFF. DNA of the CDR3: TGTGCCAGCAGTTCGGAGGGCGACTTATCCACCGGGGAGCTGTTTTTT.

This sequence joins TRBV5-4 and TRBJ1-1, with D uncertain. V lost 4 bases and J lost 3, with 10 bases in between. The CDR3 consists of 13 residues. Per the germline V gene, CDR1 is SGHNT and CDR2 is YYREEE (reference sequence). CDR3 in DNA: TGTGCCAGCAGCCCATCCTGGGACACTGAAGCTTTCTTT. It is translated as CASSPSWDTEAFF.

The chain carries TRBV11-3 and TRBJ2-7; no clear D gene. V was pared by 3 bases and J by 6 bases, with 9 bases between. Germline values: CDR1 SGHNT, CDR2 YENEEA. The CDR3 spans 12 residues. Written as DNA, the CDR3 is TGTGCCAGCAGCTTTCTGTCAGGCGAGCAGTACTTC. As protein: CASSFLSGEQYF. Full variable domain (outside the CDR3, taken from reference TRBV11-3 and TRBJ2-7): EAGVVQSPRYKIIEKKQPVAFWCNPISGHNTLYWYLQNLGQGPELLIRYENEEAVDDSQLPKDRFSAERLKGVDSTLKIQPAELGDSAVYLCASSFLSGEQYFGPGTRLTVT.